Each of the 17 T cell receptor beta chains below was sequenced from the same sample in a study of technical replicates of blood from several donors. The table came from immunoSEQ multiplex PCR; TCRdb's copy has only in-frame clones and leaves some out. The sample has tens of thousands of clones, roughly 89% seen once. Material for sequencing was PBMCs. The origin of the receptors is a human donor in good health. Some clones in this sample may be carry-over from other donors' samples.

V gene TRBV4-1 combines with J gene TRBJ2-3; 12 bases fit TRBD2. The CDR3 is 17 amino acids. The germline gives CDR1 MGHRA, CDR2 YSYEKL. V trimming: 2 bases; J trimming: 5 bases; junction bases outside the gene matches: 8. The CDR3 sequence is CASSQPTSGRGRDTQYF. CDR3 nucleotide sequence: TGCGCCAGCAGCCAACCGACTAGCGGGAGAGGTCGAGATACGCAGTATTTT.

The rearrangement joins TRBV6-5 to TRBJ2-1; maybe TRBD2 (5 bases). Per the germline V gene, CDR1 is MNHEY and CDR2 is SVGAGI. V shed 6 bases and J shed 4 bases, with 16 bases lying between them. CDR3 length equals 15 residues. CDR3 loop: CASSSSGNQYNEQFF. DNA for the CDR3: TGTGCCAGCAGCTCCTCGGGGAACCAATACAATGAGCAGTTCTTC.

The rearrangement links TRBV4-1 to TRBJ2-3, with D possibly TRBD2 on 5 matching bases. The CDR3 has 16 amino acids. Between the trimmed V and J ends, which lost 6 bases and 0 bases, there was a span of 16 bases. Germline-derived CDR1 and CDR2 are MGHRA and YSYEKL. DNA of the CDR3: TGCGCCAGCAGAGAGGGAACCGGATCTAGCACAGATACGCAGTATTTT. Its translation is CASREGTGSSTDTQYF.

The J gene is TRBJ1-1, the V gene TRBV6-5; no firm D call. The CDR3 consists of 14 residues. CDR1 is MNHEY, CDR2 SVGAGI, per germline. V gave up 2 bases and J gave up 0 bases, with 7 bases separating them. CDR3 nucleotide sequence: TGTGCCAGCAGTTACGACGCGGTGAACACTGAAGCTTTCTTT. It yields the protein CASSYDAVNTEAFF.

The chain is built from TRBV4-3 and TRBJ2-3, with D tentatively TRBD2 (7 bases). This CDR3 has 15 residues. The germline V gene encodes CDR1 LGHNA and CDR2 YSLEER. Trimming took 7 bases from V and 3 from J, leaving 17 bases between them. CDR3 protein: CASIFRGGGTDTQYF. CDR3 sequence (DNA): TGCGCCAGCATTTTTAGGGGGGGCGGGACAGATACGCAGTATTTT.

J is TRBJ2-1 and V is TRBV5-4, with 7 bases matching TRBD1. Germline V CDR1 and CDR2: SGHNT, YYREEE (reference sequence). The V gene end was trimmed by 4 bases and the J gene end by 3 bases; junction bases not matched to a gene: 4. This CDR3 is 14 amino acids long. CDR3 loop: CASSEGTDYNEQFF. The CDR3 region has the DNA TGTGCCAGCAGCGAGGGGACAGACTACAATGAGCAGTTCTTC.

The CDR3 DNA is TGTGCCAGTAGCCCTCAGGGATTTGGGGCCAACGTCCTGACTTTC. Translated, it gives CASSPQGFGANVLTF. The chain is built from TRBV19 and TRBJ2-6; tentative D call: TRBD1 (5 bases). Germline V gene data show CDR1 as LNHDA and CDR2 as SQIVND (reference sequence). This CDR3 comprises 15 residues. Trimming removed 6 bases from V and 3 bases from J, with 12 bases in between.

The chain links TRBV27 to TRBJ2-7; D may be TRBD2 (6 bases). The germline gives CDR1 MNHEY, CDR2 SMNVEV (reference sequence). The CDR3 loop spans 13 amino acids. Trimming shortened V by 4 bases and J by 7 bases, and 14 bases separated the two germline ends. CDR3 in DNA: TGTGCCAGCAGTTCGCGGGGTCCGGGTGAGCAGTACTTC. As protein: CASSSRGPGEQYF.

This rearrangement joins TRBV5-5 to TRBJ2-3; 12 bases agree with TRBD2. Trimming at V came to 0 bases and at J to 0 bases, leaving 8 bases not matched to a gene. Germline V gene lookup returns CDR1 SGHKS and CDR2 YYEKEE (reference sequence). The CDR3 contains 19 residues. The CDR3 here is CASSLASSGGGLSTDTQYF. In DNA, the CDR3 is TGTGCCAGCAGCTTGGCCTCTAGCGGGGGGGGACTAAGCACAGATACGCAGTATTTT.

This sequence joins TRBV5-5 and TRBJ2-7; 9 bases align to TRBD1. V was clipped by 5 bases and J by 1 base; unmatched bases: 16. Germline-derived CDR1 and CDR2 are SGHKS and YYEKEE (reference sequence). CDR3 size: 18 residues. The CDR3 bases are TGTGCCAGCAGAACCGGGACAGGGTTGCGAGATTCGTCCTACGAGCAGTACTTC. Translating gives CASRTGTGLRDSSYEQYF.

The rearrangement links TRBV6-1 to TRBJ1-6; 7 bases match TRBD1. The CDR3 sequence is 13 residues long. CDR1 and CDR2 (germline): MNHNS, SASEGT. The V gene end was trimmed by 10 bases and the J gene end by 7 bases; junction bases not matched to a gene: 7. Written as DNA, the CDR3 is TGTGCCATTTCGGACAGGATCAATTCACCCCTCCACTTT. It yields the protein CAISDRINSPLHF.

V gene TRBV4-2 combines with J gene TRBJ2-2; 11 bases align to TRBD2. The CDR3 is made up of 17 amino acids. Trimming removed 3 bases from V and 7 bases from J; junction bases left unmatched: 10. The germline V gene has CDR1 LGHNA and CDR2 YNFKEQ. In DNA form, the CDR3 reads TGTGCCAGCAGCCAGGGGCGTACTAGCGGGAGAGGCGGGGAGCTGTTTTTT. This sequence encodes CASSQGRTSGRGGELFF.

The J gene is TRBJ2-1, the V gene TRBV19; no definite D call. Trimming stripped 9 bases from V and 12 bases from J, with 15 bases between. Germline V gene lookup returns CDR1 LNHDA and CDR2 SQIVND (reference sequence). The CDR3 totals 11 residues. The CDR3 coding sequence is TGTGCCAGCAACCCTACGATATCGCAGTTCTTC. Its translation is CASNPTISQFF.

The chain joins TRBV6-4 to TRBJ1-5; D remains ambiguous. Germline lookup yields CDR1 MRHNA and CDR2 SNTAGT. This CDR3 is 13 amino acids long. V gave up 3 bases and J gave up 5 bases, with 8 bases separating them. This CDR3 reads CASSEGEHQPQHF. CDR3 sequence (DNA): TGTGCCAGCAGTGAGGGAGAACATCAGCCCCAGCATTTT.

The chain couples TRBV9 to TRBJ2-7, with 10 bases fitting TRBD1. V was pared by 0 bases and J by 2 bases, with 2 bases of the junction left unmatched. This CDR3 contains 15 residues. Germline CDR1 and CDR2: SGDLS and YYNGEE. CDR3 sequence: CASSVAGTGAYEQYF. Written as DNA, the CDR3 is TGTGCCAGCAGCGTAGCCGGGACAGGGGCCTACGAGCAGTACTTC.

The chain recombines TRBV13 with TRBJ1-2, with D maybe TRBD1 (6 bases). Germline loops: CDR1 PRHDT, CDR2 FYEKMQ (reference sequence). The CDR3 has 13 residues. V shed 5 bases and J shed 7 bases, with 14 bases lying between them. As DNA, the CDR3 is TGTGCCAGCAGCCCAACAGGGTTTCGTGGCTACACCTTC. It encodes CASSPTGFRGYTF.

The chain links TRBV29-1 to TRBJ1-2; D remains unclear. The CDR3 extends over 11 amino acids. CDR1 is SQVTM, CDR2 ANQGSEA, per germline. V shed 4 bases and J shed 2 bases, with 5 bases lying between them. The CDR3 spells CSVGGNYGYTF. Written as DNA, the CDR3 is TGCAGCGTTGGCGGGAACTATGGCTACACCTTC.